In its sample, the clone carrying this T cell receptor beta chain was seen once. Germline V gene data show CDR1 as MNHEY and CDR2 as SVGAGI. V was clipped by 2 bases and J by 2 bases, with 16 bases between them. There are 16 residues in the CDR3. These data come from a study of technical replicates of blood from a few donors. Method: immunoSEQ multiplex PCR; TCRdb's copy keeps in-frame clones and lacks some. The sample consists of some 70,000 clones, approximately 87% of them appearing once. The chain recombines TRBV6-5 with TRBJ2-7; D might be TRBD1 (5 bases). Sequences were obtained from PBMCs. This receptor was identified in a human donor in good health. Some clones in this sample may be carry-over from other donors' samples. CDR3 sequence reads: CASSYPNRNTPYEQYF. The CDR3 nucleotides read TGTGCCAGCAGTTACCCAAACAGGAACACCCCCTACGAGCAGTACTTC.